Below are 28 T cell receptor beta chains sequenced from a single sample in a study of OX40 agonist ivuxolimab in advanced cancers. This table comes from immunoSEQ multiplex PCR, and its TCRdb copy is limited to in-frame clones, with some not included. The table lists about 78,000 clones, approximately 90% of them singletons. The sample here was CD4+ or CD8+ T cells sorted from blood, taken in a trial of the OX40 agonist ivuxolimab. These receptors were taken from an adult with an advanced solid tumor such as melanoma, head and neck, liver or kidney cancer.

The rearrangement joins TRBV5-1 to TRBJ2-3, with D tentatively TRBD1 or TRBD2 (5 bases each). The V gene lost 5 bases and the J gene lost 3 bases, with 19 bases spanning the gap. Looked up from germline, CDR1 is SGHRS and CDR2 is YFSETQ. The CDR3 spans 16 residues. CDR3 nucleotide sequence: TGCGCCAGCAGTATAAAGAGAGGGGATGGAACAGATACGCAGTATTTT. It is translated as CASSIKRGDGTDTQYF. Full variable domain (remainder filled in from reference TRBV5-1 and TRBJ2-3): KAGVTQTPRYLIKTRGQQVTLSCSPISGHRSVSWYQQTPGQGLQFLFEYFSETQRNKGNFPGRFSGRQFSNSRSEMNVSTLELGDSALYLCASSIKRGDGTDTQYFGPGTRLTVL.

This clone was seen just once. This chain uses TRBV6-5 with TRBJ1-2; D call uncertain. Trimming stripped 5 bases from V and 3 bases from J, with 10 bases between. Germline V gene data show CDR1 as MNHEY and CDR2 as SVGAGI. The CDR3 totals 13 residues. CDR3 residues: CASSETPYYGYTF. Here the CDR3 DNA reads TGTGCCAGCAGTGAGACACCTTACTATGGCTACACCTTC.

The chain combines TRBV28 with TRBJ2-7, with D hard to call. The CDR3 runs to 15 residues. Between the trimmed V and J ends, which lost 0 bases and 0 bases, there was a span of 9 bases. Per the germline V gene, CDR1 is MDHEN and CDR2 is SYDVKM. DNA for the CDR3: TGTGCCAGCAGTTTATGGGCAGACCGCTCCTACGAGCAGTACTTC. Protein sequence: CASSLWADRSYEQYF.

This chain joins TRBV18 and TRBJ1-1; a possible D gene is TRBD1 (5 bases). The V end was cut by 5 bases, the J end by 0 bases, with 16 bases between. CDR3 length: 16 residues. Germline-derived CDR1 and CDR2 are KGHSH and LQKENI. The CDR3 is CASSTITAGMNTEAFF. CDR3 nucleotides: TGTGCCAGCTCAACAATTACGGCAGGGATGAACACTGAAGCTTTCTTT. The complete variable domain, with remaining parts taken from reference TRBV18 and TRBJ1-1, reads NAGVMQNPRHLVRRRGQEARLRCSPMKGHSHVYWYRQLPEEGLKFMVYLQKENIIDESGMPKERFSAEFPKEGPSILRIQQVVRGDSAAYFCASSTITAGMNTEAFFGQGTRLTVV.

This chain links TRBV18 with TRBJ1-1; 7 positions agree with TRBD1. The J segment lost 4 bases and the V segment lost 3 bases, leaving 8 bases of the junction unmatched. Looked up from germline, CDR1 is KGHSH and CDR2 is LQKENI. This CDR3 has 15 residues. The chain's CDR3 is CASSPASAGGTEAFF. CDR3 sequence (DNA): TGTGCCAGCTCACCGGCATCCGCAGGGGGCACTGAAGCTTTCTTT.

The chain couples TRBV6-1 to TRBJ2-7; D assignment may be TRBD1 or TRBD2 (6 bases each). The V end lost 2 bases, the J end lost 5 bases, and 16 bases lay between the germline ends. The CDR3 sequence is 15 residues long. Germline loops: CDR1 MNHNS, CDR2 SASEGT. Written as DNA, the CDR3 is TGTGCCAGCAGTGAAAGAAGGATCGGGGGCAACGAGCAGTACTTC. It is translated as CASSERRIGGNEQYF.

This chain links TRBV6-5 with TRBJ2-7, with 8 bases lining up with TRBD1. The CDR3 sequence is 12 residues long. The germline CDR1 and CDR2 sequences are MNHEY and SVGAGI. The V gene end was trimmed by 8 bases and the J gene end by 5 bases; junction bases not matched to a gene: 5. CDR3 residues: CASGQGRNEQYF. The CDR3 DNA reads as TGTGCCAGCGGACAGGGACGGAACGAGCAGTACTTC.

V gene TRBV5-1 combines with J gene TRBJ1-2; a weak D match, TRBD1 (5 bases). V was trimmed by 0 bases and J by 0 bases, leaving 9 bases between them. This CDR3 region has 15 residues. Germline-derived CDR1 and CDR2 are SGHRS and YFSETQ. The CDR3 reads CASSLGQGANYGYTF. The DNA for the CDR3 is TGCGCCAGCAGCTTGGGGCAGGGCGCTAACTATGGCTACACCTTC.

CDR3 in amino acids: CASTRELAGYNEQFF. The CDR3 bases are TGTGCCAGCACCCGAGAACTAGCGGGCTACAATGAGCAGTTCTTC. J is TRBJ2-1 and V is TRBV7-9; 9 bases match TRBD2. Per germline, CDR1 SEHNR and CDR2 FQNEAQ (reference sequence). J lost 3 bases, V lost 7 bases, and 7 bases had no gene match. This CDR3 spans 15 amino acids.

In its sample, this clone was seen a few times. This chain connects TRBV2 to TRBJ1-1; 12 bases line up with TRBD1. CDR3 length equals 14 residues. Germline loops: CDR1 SNHLY, CDR2 FYNNEI. After removal of 6 bases from V and 4 bases from J, the junction contained 3 bases not matched to a gene. The CDR3 loop is CASSLGQGATEAFF. The CDR3 DNA sequence: TGTGCCAGCAGCCTGGGACAGGGGGCCACTGAAGCTTTCTTT.

This clone appeared a few times. This rearrangement joins TRBV7-8 to TRBJ2-2, with 9 nucleotides matching TRBD2. The CDR3 has 16 residues. The germline CDR1 and CDR2 sequences are SGHVS and FQNEAQ. The V segment lost 5 bases and the J segment 4 bases; nucleotides outside the gene matches: 8. The DNA for the CDR3 is TGTGCCAGCAGCCTCCGATCGGGACTAGCCACCGGGGAGCTGTTTTTT. It codes for CASSLRSGLATGELFF.

The rearrangement links TRBV27 to TRBJ2-7, with 9 nucleotides matching TRBD1. This CDR3 has 13 residues. Germline V CDR1 and CDR2: MNHEY, SMNVEV (reference sequence). The J segment lost 9 bases and the V segment lost 4 bases, leaving 7 bases of the junction unmatched. In DNA, the CDR3 is TGTGCCAGCAGTTCCGGACAGGGGAACGGGCAGTACTTC. Encoded protein: CASSSGQGNGQYF.

V gene TRBV7-2 combines with J gene TRBJ2-7; 7 nucleotides match TRBD2. The V gene's germline CDR1 is SGHTA and CDR2 FQGNSA. CDR3 length: 16 amino acids. Trimming took 5 bases from V and 6 from J; bases not matched to a gene: 16. In DNA form, the CDR3 reads TGTGCCAGCAGCCGGCCTCCCGGGACTACCTGGGGCGAGCAGTACTTC. Translation: CASSRPPGTTWGEQYF.

V and J are TRBV2 and TRBJ2-7; D is perhaps TRBD2 (7 bases). CDR3 length: 15 amino acids. With 1 base removed from V and 4 bases from J, the gap between germline ends came to 14 bases. The V gene's germline CDR1 is SNHLY and CDR2 FYNNEI. As DNA, the CDR3 is TGTGCCAGCAGTGAAGGGCAAGCGGGGACATACGAGCAGTACTTC. Its translation is CASSEGQAGTYEQYF.

The genes are TRBV14 and TRBJ1-1; TRBD1 is a possible D gene (5 bases). Germline CDR1 SGHDN, CDR2 FVKESK. This CDR3 region has 13 residues. With 0 bases removed from V and 5 bases from J, the gap between germline ends came to 7 bases. The CDR3 loop reads CASSQERGTEAFF. The CDR3 nucleotides are TGTGCCAGCAGCCAAGAGAGGGGAACTGAAGCTTTCTTT.

This chain joins TRBV18 and TRBJ2-2, with D perhaps matching TRBD2 (6 bases). With 3 bases removed from V and 4 bases from J, the gap between germline ends came to 12 bases. The CDR3 consists of 15 residues. Per the germline V gene, CDR1 is KGHSH and CDR2 is LQKENI. DNA for the CDR3: TGTGCCAGCTCACCCCCAGGGAGGTCCACCGGGGAGCTGTTTTTT. Translation: CASSPPGRSTGELFF.

The CDR3 DNA follows: TGTGCCGGGAGGGGGAGGTTGACCTACGAGCAGTACTTC. It codes for CAGRGRLTYEQYF. The chain combines TRBV10-3 with TRBJ2-7; the D gene is possibly TRBD2 (7 bases). Germline-derived CDR1 and CDR2 are ENHRY and SYGVKD. The CDR3 is 13 residues long. Trimming took 11 bases from V and 2 from J, leaving 16 bases between them.

V gene TRBV4-1 combines with J gene TRBJ1-4, with 9 bases that match TRBD1. Germline CDR1 and CDR2: MGHRA and YSYEKL. This CDR3 region has 16 residues. J was trimmed by 7 bases and V by 3 bases; bases with no gene match: 9. The CDR3 loop is CASSQAMTGGTEKLFF. The CDR3 DNA reads TGCGCCAGCAGCCAGGCGATGACAGGGGGTACTGAAAAACTGTTTTTT.

The chain combines TRBV29-1 with TRBJ2-3, with 8 bases aligning to TRBD2. The germline gives CDR1 SQVTM, CDR2 ANQGSEA. The CDR3 extends over 13 amino acids. J was trimmed by 9 bases and V by 6 bases; bases with no gene match: 11. CDR3 nucleotide sequence: TGCAGCGTCTTGAGATCGACGGGAGGGACGCAGTATTTT. Its translation: CSVLRSTGGTQYF.

The chain is built from TRBV19 and TRBJ2-1, with 7 bases matching TRBD1. The CDR3 totals 14 residues. Trimming at V came to 4 bases and at J to 4 bases, leaving 4 bases not matched to a gene. CDR1 and CDR2 (germline): LNHDA, SQIVND (reference sequence). The CDR3 sequence is CASSKGTAYNEQFF. CDR3 coding DNA: TGTGCCAGTAGTAAGGGGACAGCTTACAATGAGCAGTTCTTC.

V gene TRBV28 combines with J gene TRBJ1-2; D uncertain. The CDR3 loop spans 13 amino acids. Trimming pared 6 bases from V and 1 base from J, leaving 9 bases between. From germline, CDR1 is MDHEN and CDR2 SYDVKM. CDR3 residues: CASRRVINYGYTF. The CDR3 DNA is TGTGCCAGCAGGAGGGTAATTAACTATGGCTACACCTTC.

The count of this clone is one. The rearrangement links TRBV25-1 to TRBJ1-6; D not resolved. There are 13 residues in the CDR3. The germline CDR1 and CDR2 sequences are MGHDK and SYGVNS. V shed 2 bases and J shed 7 bases, with 6 bases lying between them. The CDR3 protein is CASSELRNSPLHF. For the CDR3, the DNA is TGTGCCAGCAGTGAACTACGAAATTCACCCCTCCACTTT. Full variable domain (rest looked up from reference TRBV25-1 and TRBJ1-6): EADIYQTPRYLVIGTGKKITLECSQTMGHDKMYWYQQDPGMELHLIHYSYGVNSTEKGDLSSESTVSRIRTEHFPLTLESARPSHTSQYLCASSELRNSPLHFGNGTRLTVT.

The chain employs TRBV29-1 and TRBJ2-7; no firm D call. The germline V gene has CDR1 SQVTM and CDR2 ANQGSEA. CDR3 length: 12 amino acids. V was pared by 6 bases and J by 6 bases, with 15 bases between. The chain's CDR3 is CSVNRAPGEQYF. CDR3 DNA sequence: TGCAGCGTCAACCGGGCACCGGGCGAGCAGTACTTC.

The rearrangement uses TRBV6-4 and TRBJ2-2; TRBD1 might be the D (6 bases). V was trimmed by 4 bases and J by 3 bases, leaving 9 bases between them. This CDR3 has 14 amino acids. The germline V gene has CDR1 MRHNA and CDR2 SNTAGT. CDR3 sequence: CASSAQGYTGELFF. CDR3 in DNA: TGTGCCAGCAGTGCACAGGGTTACACCGGGGAGCTGTTTTTT.

The J gene is TRBJ1-1, the V gene TRBV7-2; the match to TRBD1 covers 11 bases. Germline-derived CDR1 and CDR2 are SGHTA and FQGNSA. The CDR3 sequence is 15 residues long. Losses at the gene ends were 1 base for V and 7 bases for J; bases not matched to a gene: 5. Here the CDR3 DNA reads TGTGCCAGCAGCTTAGGGACAGGGGGCTTTGATGAAGCTTTCTTT. Translating it yields CASSLGTGGFDEAFF.

The chain has TRBV5-1 and TRBJ1-2, with D possibly matching TRBD1 (6 bases). Germline values: CDR1 SGHRS, CDR2 YFSETQ. Trimming shortened V by 4 bases and J by 8 bases, and 15 bases separated the two germline ends. The CDR3 loop spans 13 amino acids. CDR3 DNA: TGCGCCAGCAGCGACCAAGACAGGACCGGCTACACCTTC. This encodes CASSDQDRTGYTF.

The chain recombines TRBV6-1 with TRBJ1-2, with no clear D. The germline CDR1 and CDR2 sequences are MNHNS and SASEGT. V lost 5 bases and J 2 bases, leaving 9 bases between the germline ends. The CDR3 totals 13 residues. This CDR3 reads CASSSDGNYGYTF. The CDR3 DNA sequence: TGTGCCAGCAGTTCCGACGGGAACTATGGCTACACCTTC.

The chain uses TRBV5-4 and TRBJ1-4; D may be TRBD1 (5 bases). The germline V gene has CDR1 SGHNT and CDR2 YYREEE (reference sequence). Trimming removed 0 bases from V and 5 bases from J, with 8 bases in between. The CDR3 consists of 14 residues. The CDR3 DNA is TGTGCCAGCAGCTTGGGACAGCGCAATGAAAAACTGTTTTTT. This encodes CASSLGQRNEKLFF.